This entry is about one TCR beta chain. It may be a read error: a sequence one base away is much more abundant. This entry comes from a study of T cells in Graves' hyperthyroidism and ophthalmopathy. Authors of the study amplified TCR beta CDR3 regions from RNA transcripts. HTBI primers were used for first-round RT-PCR of the TCR CDR3. TCRdb re-derived calls from the multiplex PCR reads in MiXCR, one entry per CDR3 protein. The table records approximately 300,000 distinct CDR3 sequences, approximately 19% of them present only once. The source is a man aged 50-60 years with Graves' ophthalmopathy. Sequenced input: blood.

The CDR3 loop is CASSLVAGYPGEQFF. DNA for the CDR3: TGTGCCAGCAGTTTAGTAGCGGGCTACCCTGGAGAGCAGTTCTTC. The gene calls are TRBV3-1 and TRBJ2-1, with TRBD2 matching 7 bases. The CDR3 has 15 amino acids. V was pared by 6 bases and J by 10 bases, with 15 bases of the junction left unmatched. The germline V gene has CDR1 LGHDT and CDR2 YNNKEL (reference sequence).